These 7 T cell receptor beta chains were sequenced from one sample in a study of immune heterogeneity within non-small cell lung tumors (dated 2018 in TCRdb). For the TCR template, genomic DNA was extracted from bulk tumor tissue, and 500 to 600 ng of gDNA was amplified for each sample. Multiple biopsies per primary tumor were taken during surgery, spaced as far apart as possible within the tumor mass. The study cohort was described as untreated and was composed of newly diagnosed NSCLC cases undergoing curative surgery. The sequencing machine was a HiSeq X Ten. The TCR beta CDR3 region was amplified with a multiplex PCR system whose first round ran for 10 cycles using 32 V-gene forward primers and 13 J-gene reverse primers. Clones were called with MiXCR by TCRdb after fastp trimmed the public reads at Q25, and only in-frame beta chains were retained. Rows matching on CDR3 protein sequence are summarized as one entry with the most common DNA and genes. The sample has about 15,000 distinct CDR3 sequences on record, less than 35% of them singletons. About 4% of the sample belongs to the ten largest clones.

Sample: lung tumor tissue. The receptors stem from a man aged 35-49 years with non-small cell lung cancer.

This clonotype was observed at least ten times. The chain couples TRBV27 to TRBJ1-6; a weak D match, TRBD1 (6 bases). Trimming left V 5 bases short and J 7 bases short, with 12 bases between. The CDR3 extends over 14 amino acids. Looked up from germline, CDR1 is MNHEY and CDR2 is SMNVEV (reference sequence). In nucleotides, the CDR3 is TGTGCCAGCAGTCTTCGGGGGCAAAATTCACCCCTCCACTTT. It encodes CASSLRGQNSPLHF.

The rearrangement uses TRBV6-2 or TRBV6-3 and TRBJ2-2; maybe TRBD2 (6 bases). Per germline, CDR1 MNHEY and CDR2 SVGEGT. The CDR3 is 14 residues long. With 2 bases removed from V and 9 bases from J, the gap between germline ends came to 13 bases. The CDR3: CASSYGGVGWELFF. CDR3 coding DNA: TGTGCCAGCAGTTACGGCGGGGTAGGCTGGGAGCTGTTTTTT.

This clonotype was seen ten or more times. The genes are TRBV6-4 and TRBJ2-1; D gene uncertain. V lost 2 bases, J lost 9 bases, and 14 bases lay in between. Looked up from germline, CDR1 is MRHNA and CDR2 is SNTAGT. There are 14 residues in the CDR3. CDR3 DNA sequence: TGTGCCAGCAGTGACAGTCCTCAGTTTGGTGAGCAGTTCTTC. It codes for CASSDSPQFGEQFF.

The chain has TRBV27 and TRBJ2-7; no firm D call. Germline V gene data show CDR1 as MNHEY and CDR2 as SMNVEV (reference sequence). The length of the CDR3 is 15 residues. V shed 1 base and J shed 2 bases, with 12 bases lying between them. CDR3 nucleotides: TGTGCCAGCAGTTTATTCCCCAGGACGCCCTACGAGCAGTACTTC. Translating it yields CASSLFPRTPYEQYF.

This clonotype was seen ten or more times. V gene TRBV7-8 combines with J gene TRBJ2-2, with D perhaps TRBD2 (5 bases). This CDR3 is built from 16 residues. Looked up from germline, CDR1 is SGHVS and CDR2 is FQNEAQ. Trimming stripped 5 bases from V and 1 base from J, with 14 bases between. The CDR3 is CASSPGLIRNTGELFF. Here the CDR3 DNA reads TGTGCCAGCAGCCCCGGACTGATCCGGAACACCGGGGAGCTGTTTTTT.

A remark on this clonotype: Its ends do not fully match the called genes, so a read error is possible. The chain couples TRBV19 to TRBJ2-2; D ambiguous. The CDR3 has 14 amino acids. The germline CDR1 and CDR2 sequences are LNHDA and SQIVND (reference sequence). The CDR3 DNA reads as TGTGCCAGTAGTACCAGAACTTGGCCCGTGGAGCCGTTTTTT. This encodes CASSTRTWPVEPFF.

Many counts were recorded for this clonotype. The CDR3 sequence: CASSLAQGLGNTIYF. Here the CDR3 DNA reads TGTGCCAGCAGCTTAGCACAGGGGTTGGGAAACACCATATATTTT. This chain links TRBV7-9 with TRBJ1-3; 7 bases map to TRBD1. This CDR3 spans 15 amino acids. Trimming removed 0 bases from V and 4 bases from J; junction bases left unmatched: 3. Germline V lookup: CDR1 SEHNR, CDR2 FQNEAQ (reference sequence).